The present entry profiles one T cell receptor (beta chain) with its context. The antigen is undetermined. The data are from a study of OX40 agonist ivuxolimab in advanced cancers. Germline assignment: CDR1 SGHRS and CDR2 YFSETQ. V was clipped by 2 bases and J by 4 bases, with 15 bases between them. This CDR3 region has 16 residues. Only in-frame clones appear in the TCRdb table, and some are missing; sequencing was by immunoSEQ multiplex PCR. The repertoire consists of more than 95,000 clones, with around 90% occurring once and the leading ten covering 0.8% to 1%. Whole-study results and caveats: Determination of antigen specificity was not performed for the expanded peripheral T cells.

The sequence was obtained from an adult with an advanced solid tumor such as melanoma, head and neck, liver or kidney cancer. Material: CD4+ or CD8+ T cells sorted from blood, obtained in a trial of the OX40 agonist ivuxolimab. The chain couples TRBV5-1 to TRBJ2-2, with no clear D. CDR3 nucleotides: TGCGCCAGCAGCTTTGGACGGATCCCTTCCACCGGGGAGCTGTTTTTT. It translates to CASSFGRIPSTGELFF.